The source of this T cell receptor (beta chain) is a study of T cells in Graves' hyperthyroidism and ophthalmopathy (dated 2019 in TCRdb). About the full investigation: Peripheral blood samples were taken at initial diagnosis, before any treatment was given. TCR V-J signatures able to tell the groups apart were searched for in a discovery cohort of 90 to 100 patients, of whom about 40 had Graves' ophthalmopathy and under 65 had stable Graves' hyperthyroidism. An independent validation cohort of under 20 hyperthyroidism patients and about 16 patients who later progressed to ophthalmopathy tested prospective prediction of ophthalmopathy. The roughly 91 discovery patients were randomly divided into training and test sets at a 7:3 ratio. The study also compared thyroid tissue and blood T-cell repertoires from over 5 Graves' hyperthyroidism patients. Once sampling was done, hyperthyroidism patients were given methimazole at a starting dose of 30 mg daily, whereas ophthalmopathy patients were given high-dose intravenous methylprednisolone. According to the paper, TCR Vbeta CDR3 sequencing was carried out on over 130 peripheral blood samples, which came from more than 40 ophthalmopathy, around 75 hyperthyroidism and 17 progressor patients. General findings and caveats noted by the study authors: In cross-validation, a model built on a 13 V-J signature told ophthalmopathy apart from stable hyperthyroidism with about 90% sensitivity and approximately 81% specificity, and in testing the same model reached 80%/75%. In validation, the model predicted progression to ophthalmopathy a median of about 6.8 months before onset, with around 70% sensitivity and 72.22% specificity. Most expanded thyroid clonotypes (frequency above 0.001) were also detected in blood, suggesting blood repertoires may reflect thyroid immune responses. Sample size was not statistically predetermined, and blinding of investigators to group allocation was not performed.

A patient counted as having stable Graves' hyperthyroidism if no progression to ophthalmopathy occurred over 18 months of follow-up. Hyperthyroidism patients were newly diagnosed, had a disease duration of under 2 months, and were aged 18 to 65 years. Patients with uncontrolled infections, other autoimmune diseases, pregnancy or lactation were excluded. Diagnoses were established on the basis of clinical symptoms, serum thyroxine and TRAb, thyroid ultrasound, and orbital computed tomography. PBMCs were isolated from about 9 ml of fresh peripheral blood by Ficoll-Paque density gradient centrifugation. Total RNA was extracted using Trizol reagent, and RNA quality was assessed on an Agilent 2100 Bioanalyzer. This clonotype has more than one count but fewer than ten. Its binding antigen is unknown. With a much larger clone just one base away, this may be a read error. Sequences SGHVS (CDR1) and FQNEAQ (CDR2) are obtained from the germline V gene. CDR3 length: 16 amino acids, cysteine to phenylalanine. Kept here is only the CDR3 DNA, which spans 48 bases and is read in frame from base 1.

The TCR beta CDR3 regions were amplified from the RNA transcripts. A first-round RT-PCR of the TCR CDR3 used the HTBI primer set with the Qiagen OneStep RT-PCR kit. A second multiplex PCR round built the libraries, followed by size selection and purification. Libraries were sequenced paired-end with 100 bp reads on an Illumina HiSeq2000. As for how the authors treated the data: SOAPnuke was used to process the raw data, throwing out any read that contained adapters or uncalled bases, had a mean Phred below 15, or lacked an exact constant-primer or identifier match. COPE v1.2.5 was used to merge the high-quality paired reads, and each unique nucleotide sequence was defined as a clonotype. MiTCR v1.1 was used to align clonotypes to the IMGT TRBV, TRBD and TRBJ reference segments. The analysis included only V-J combinations with a frequency above 0.0001, which together covered approximately 99% of the repertoires. A TCS score was defined as the ratio of F50 (clonal expansion) to E x V (chaos), with BLOSUM62-based TCRdist applied between CDR3 peptides within each V-J. Welch's t-statistics and random forest reduced fewer than 550 V-J features to 13, which were used in a naive Bayes classifier (R e1071). The raw public reads went through TCRdb reprocessing: fastp at Q25, MiXCR clone calling, in-frame beta chains kept. For every CDR3 protein sequence, its rows merge into one entry that carries the most common genes and DNA. The authors' filters were not applied to this entry. In this sample the table shows around 690,000 distinct CDR3 sequences, 17% of which occur a single time. Around 15% of the sample is held by the ten biggest clonotypes.

The V and J genes are TRBV7-8 and TRBJ2-3; 10 of the junction bases match TRBD2. The sequencing sample was made of blood. The receptor's source is a man aged 50 to 59 with Graves' hyperthyroidism. Read as DNA, the sequence is TGTGCCGGCAGCGTAGCTAGCGGGAGCAGCACAGATACGCAGTATTTT. It specifies CAGSVASGSSTDTQYF.